The 13 T cell receptor beta chains given below trace back to one sample, sequenced in a study of blood T cells in healthy people across ages. A second about 7 to 11 cycle PCR used barcoded and J-beta primers. Each CDR3 protein gets one entry after TCRdb re-called the 5' RACE reads with MiXCR. The sample has 800,000 to 1,300,000 distinct CDR3 sequences, roughly a quarter seen once; the top ten hold less than 0.85%. The same data also contributed to another study, on T cells of mothers and their children.

Material for sequencing was blood. These receptors all come from a girl aged 2-15 years in good health.

The chain combines TRBV6-1 with TRBJ2-1; D not resolved. The CDR3 runs 12 residues. V lost 11 bases and J 10 bases, leaving 18 bases between the germline ends. CDR1 and CDR2 (germline): MNHNS, SASEGT. The CDR3 loop reads CAGKWGLDEQFF. CDR3 bases: TGTGCCGGGAAGTGGGGTCTAGACGAGCAGTTCTTC.

The chain recombines TRBV4-1 with TRBJ2-3; no firm D call. This CDR3 is built from 14 residues. Germline CDR1 MGHRA, CDR2 YSYEKL. The germline V and J ends were trimmed by 1 base and 4 bases, with 9 bases remaining between them. Here the CDR3 reads CASSQVVYSDTQYF. The DNA for the CDR3 is TGCGCCAGCAGCCAAGTTGTCTACTCAGATACGCAGTATTTT.

V gene TRBV12-3 or TRBV12-4 combines with J gene TRBJ1-2; maybe TRBD1 (5 bases). V lost 3 bases, J lost 5 bases, and 10 bases lay in between. The CDR3 runs to 13 residues. In DNA, the CDR3 is TGTGCCAGCAGTTTTGGGAGACAGTATGGCTACACCTTC. This codes for CASSFGRQYGYTF.

This clonotype came up a few times. V usage is TRBV20-1 and J usage is TRBJ1-1; a weak D match, TRBD1 (6 bases). Trimming shortened V by 0 bases and J by 1 base, and 12 bases separated the two germline ends. The CDR3 is made up of 15 amino acids. Germline V gives CDR1 DFQATT, CDR2 SNEGSKA (reference sequence). The CDR3 DNA reads as TGCAGTGCTAGAGATCCCGGGGGGGCGAACACTGAAGCTTTCTTT. As protein: CSARDPGGANTEAFF.

This clonotype was counted between two and nine times. V and J are TRBV5-1 and TRBJ1-4; D is ambiguous. Germline values: CDR1 SGHRS, CDR2 YFSETQ. V was shortened by 3 bases and J by 4 bases, with 13 bases between the two germline ends. This CDR3 is 15 amino acids long. The CDR3 DNA sequence: TGCGCCAGCAGCTCCTGGACGGGCAGTAATGAAAAACTGTTTTTT. Protein sequence: CASSSWTGSNEKLFF.

In its sample, this clonotype was seen a few times. As DNA, the CDR3 is TGTGCCAGCAGCTTAACATATGGGGCCAACGTCCTGACTTTC. This codes for CASSLTYGANVLTF. The chain couples TRBV7-2 to TRBJ2-6; no reliable D call. The germline gives CDR1 SGHTA, CDR2 FQGNSA. This CDR3 has 14 amino acids. V was shortened by 2 bases and J by 3 bases, with 5 bases between the two germline ends.

The chain carries TRBV25-1 and TRBJ2-5; the D gene could be TRBD1 or TRBD2 (7 bases each). The CDR3 contains 16 residues. Trimming took 6 bases from V and 5 from J, leaving 22 bases between them. Germline V gives CDR1 MGHDK, CDR2 SYGVNS. CDR3 sequence reads: CASSNSRGGGAETQYF. The CDR3 DNA sequence: TGTGCCAGCAGCAACAGCCGGGGAGGGGGCGCGGAGACCCAGTACTTC.

A few counts support this clonotype. V usage is TRBV6-1 and J usage is TRBJ2-1; weak D call: TRBD2 (5 bases). V was clipped by 0 bases and J by 10 bases, with 13 bases between them. There are 14 residues in the CDR3. Germline CDR1 and CDR2: MNHNS and SASEGT. Here the CDR3 DNA reads TGTGCCAGCAGTGAAGCAGGCGAGGGAACGGAGCAGTTCTTC. It encodes CASSEAGEGTEQFF.

This chain connects TRBV2 to TRBJ2-1; 9 nucleotides agree with TRBD2. J gave up 15 bases and V 6 bases, and 3 bases lay outside the gene matches. The germline V gene encodes CDR1 SNHLY and CDR2 FYNNEI. This CDR3 is built from 10 residues. As DNA, the CDR3 is TGTGCCAGCAGCGGGACTAGCCCGTTCTTC. This encodes CASSGTSPFF.

This clonotype turned up a few times. V usage is TRBV5-5 and J usage is TRBJ2-7; TRBD1 agrees at 7 bases. Trimming at V came to 5 bases and at J to 3 bases, leaving 8 bases not matched to a gene. Looked up from germline, CDR1 is SGHKS and CDR2 is YYEKEE (reference sequence). CDR3 size: 14 residues. The CDR3 bases are TGTGCCAGCAGTCCGACAGGGTCTTACTACGAGCAGTACTTC. Protein: CASSPTGSYYEQYF.

In this sample, this clonotype turned up once. This chain connects TRBV5-1 to TRBJ2-1; 10 nucleotides line up with TRBD1. The germline V gene encodes CDR1 SGHRS and CDR2 YFSETQ. The CDR3 runs to 16 residues. Trimming at V came to 0 bases and at J to 2 bases, leaving 2 bases not matched to a gene. The CDR3: CASSLGQGAAYNEQFF. DNA of the CDR3: TGCGCCAGCAGCTTGGGACAGGGGGCTGCCTACAATGAGCAGTTCTTC.

This clonotype occurred a few times. The chain has TRBV12-3 or TRBV12-4 and TRBJ2-5; perhaps TRBD2 as D (5 bases). The CDR3 spans 16 residues. V lost 0 bases and J 0 bases, leaving 11 bases between the germline ends. CDR3 DNA sequence: TGTGCCAGCAGTTTAGCGGCTAGCCTGAACCAAGAGACCCAGTACTTC. This translates into CASSLAASLNQETQYF.

In its sample, this clonotype was seen once. The chain employs TRBV4-1 and TRBJ2-5; D remains unclear. The CDR3 sequence is 15 residues long. Germline V CDR1 and CDR2: MGHRA, YSYEKL. Trimming took off 0 bases at V and 2 bases at J, with 10 bases between the two ends. CDR3 residues: CASSQDADPQETQYF. CDR3 DNA sequence: TGCGCCAGCAGCCAAGACGCGGACCCTCAAGAGACCCAGTACTTC.